Presented here are 26 T cell receptor beta chains from one specimen sequenced in a study of Graves' ophthalmopathy and Graves' hyperthyroidism. TCR beta CDR3 regions were amplified from RNA transcripts. RT-PCR was first run with HTBI primers, then multiplex PCR in a second round. Each CDR3 protein gets one entry after TCRdb re-called the multiplex PCR reads with MiXCR. Counted here are 200,000 to 250,000 distinct CDR3 sequences, roughly 21% occurring once; the ten biggest clones make up 35% to 55%. The sequencing sample was made of peripheral blood. The receptor source for this set is a woman in her forties or fifties with Graves' ophthalmopathy.

This clonotype was seen ten or more times. This sequence joins TRBV4-1 and TRBJ2-7; the D is unclear. Trimming cost V 5 bases and J 8 bases, with 16 bases left between them. The germline CDR1 and CDR2 sequences are MGHRA and YSYEKL. The CDR3 has 13 amino acids. CDR3 DNA sequence: TGCGCCAGCAGCGACGACCCCCCCATTAAGCAGTACTTC. It yields the protein CASSDDPPIKQYF.

There are many counts of this clonotype. The chain carries TRBV7-8 and TRBJ1-2; D is undetermined. The CDR3 covers 15 residues. Trimming cost V 2 bases and J 5 bases, with 15 bases left between them. Germline-derived CDR1 and CDR2 are SGHVS and FQNEAQ. CDR3 amino acids: CASSLLSVIAYGYTF. The CDR3 nucleotides are TGTGCCAGCAGCTTATTGTCGGTAATTGCATATGGCTACACCTTC.

This clonotype occurred many times. This rearrangement joins TRBV28 to TRBJ2-5, with D perhaps matching TRBD2 (6 bases). Per the germline V gene, CDR1 is MDHEN and CDR2 is SYDVKM. Trimming stripped 7 bases from V and 5 bases from J, with 20 bases between. The length of the CDR3 is 15 residues. The CDR3 DNA follows: TGTGCCAGCACCCCCGGGGGAGTGAAGGCGGAGACCCAGTACTTC. The encoded protein is CASTPGGVKAETQYF.

This clonotype was seen at least ten times. V gene TRBV24-1 combines with J gene TRBJ2-6; D possibly corresponds to TRBD2 (6 bases). The CDR3 runs to 13 residues. Trimming stripped 7 bases from V and 3 bases from J, with 6 bases between. CDR1 KGHDR and CDR2 SFDVKD come from the germline V gene. The CDR3 DNA is TGTGCCACCAGGGGAGGTGGGGCCAACGTCCTGACTTTC. This sequence encodes CATRGGGANVLTF.

The genes are TRBV12-3 or TRBV12-4 and TRBJ1-2, with unresolved D. The CDR3 covers 13 residues. Trimming stripped 6 bases from V and 8 bases from J, with 16 bases between. DNA of the CDR3: TGTGCCAGCAGAAAAAGCGGGCCCCCAGGCTACACCTTC. Translating gives CASRKSGPPGYTF.

This clonotype was seen at least ten times. The V call is TRBV28, the J call TRBJ2-3; the D gene could be TRBD1 or TRBD2 (5 bases each). The CDR3 loop spans 13 amino acids. Germline CDR1 MDHEN, CDR2 SYDVKM. Trimming cost V 8 bases and J 4 bases, with 13 bases left between them. As DNA, the CDR3 is TGTGCCAGCCGGGACCATCAATCAGATACGCAGTATTTT. Translation gives CASRDHQSDTQYF.

This chain joins TRBV12-3 or TRBV12-4 and TRBJ1-6; perhaps TRBD1 as D (6 bases). The CDR3 totals 16 residues. Trimming took off 3 bases at V and 5 bases at J, with 14 bases between the two ends. The CDR3 protein is CASSLRAGVHNSPLHF. Here the CDR3 DNA reads TGTGCCAGCAGTTTGAGGGCAGGGGTTCATAATTCACCCCTCCACTTT.

This clonotype was recorded a few times. The DNA of the CDR3 is TGTGCCAGCAGCCTGGAGCGGATTAACGCCGAGCAGTACTTC. This translates into CASSLERINAEQYF. This chain connects TRBV6-1 to TRBJ2-7; possible D gene TRBD2, 5 bases. Germline V lookup: CDR1 MNHNS, CDR2 SASEGT. Deletions cut 6 bases from V and 6 bases from J, with 18 bases between. The CDR3 contains 14 residues.

This clonotype was counted ten times or more. The V call is TRBV20-1, the J call TRBJ1-1; D may be TRBD1 (6 bases). CDR1 is DFQATT, CDR2 SNEGSKA, per germline (reference sequence). The length of the CDR3 is 14 residues. The V gene lost 5 bases and the J gene lost 2 bases, with 15 bases spanning the gap. For the CDR3, the DNA is TGCAGTGCTCGAAAAAGGGGGGGCAACACTGAAGCTTTCTTT. It is translated as CSARKRGGNTEAFF.

This clonotype was detected ten times or more. V usage is TRBV20-1 and J usage is TRBJ1-5; possibly TRBD1 for D (5 bases). Trimming left V 1 base short and J 3 bases short, with 10 bases between. Germline CDR1 is DFQATT and CDR2 is SNEGSKA (reference sequence). The CDR3 has 14 amino acids. The CDR3 spells CSARGAGPNQPQHF. The CDR3 bases are TGCAGTGCTAGAGGGGCGGGACCCAATCAGCCCCAGCATTTT.

This clonotype was found a few times. The rearrangement joins TRBV5-1 to TRBJ2-5; 8 positions agree with TRBD1. The ends lost 0 bases at V and 5 bases at J; junction bases unmatched: 9. Germline values: CDR1 SGHRS, CDR2 YFSETQ. The CDR3 runs to 16 residues. The CDR3 region is CASSLASGGALETQYF. In DNA, the CDR3 is TGCGCCAGCAGCTTGGCATCAGGGGGCGCGTTGGAGACCCAGTACTTC.

In the case of this clonotype: Being one base from a much bigger clone, this may be a read error. The chain recombines TRBV2 with TRBJ1-5; D not certain. The germline V and J ends were trimmed by 3 bases and 8 bases, with 17 bases remaining between them. The CDR3 covers 15 residues. Per the germline V gene, CDR1 is SNHLY and CDR2 is FYNNEI. This CDR3 is CASSELAALGKPQHF. CDR3 nucleotide sequence: TGTGCCAGCAGTGAGTTGGCAGCGCTCGGGAAGCCCCAGCATTTT. The whole variable domain, remainder taken from reference TRBV2 and TRBJ1-5, is EPEVTQTPSHQVTQMGQEVILRCVPISNHLYFYWYRQILGQKVEFLVSFYNNEISEKSEIFDDQFSVERPDGSNFTLKIRSTKLEDSAMYFCASSELAALGKPQHFGDGTRLSIL.

This clonotype showed up many times. The chain couples TRBV24-1 to TRBJ1-1; TRBD1 matches at 9 bases. In germline, CDR1 is KGHDR, CDR2 SFDVKD. V shed 8 bases, J shed 8 bases, and the junction held 8 bases outside the gene matches. The CDR3 is 13 amino acids. The CDR3 is CATTRDRAAEAFF. CDR3 bases: TGTGCCACCACCAGGGACAGGGCGGCGGAAGCTTTCTTT.

This chain uses TRBV11-2 with TRBJ1-1, with 8 bases matching TRBD1. The CDR3 totals 15 residues. CDR1 is SGHAT and CDR2 is FQNNGV in the germline V gene. J lost 4 bases, V lost 0 bases, and 4 bases had no gene match. The CDR3 nucleotides are TGTGCCAGCAGCTTAGACAGGGGGCGCGGCACTGAAGCTTTCTTT. Protein: CASSLDRGRGTEAFF.

This clonotype occurred many times. V and J are TRBV3-1 and TRBJ2-7, with D unresolved. Per the germline V gene, CDR1 is LGHDT and CDR2 is YNNKEL (reference sequence). V was pared by 0 bases and J by 3 bases, with 12 bases between. The CDR3 runs 15 residues. The CDR3 region is CASSQDRGRSYEQYF. In nucleotides, the CDR3 is TGTGCCAGCAGCCAAGATAGAGGCCGTAGCTACGAGCAGTACTTC.

The table lists this clonotype with many counts. The V and J genes are TRBV30 and TRBJ1-5; the D is unclear. V was pared by 0 bases and J by 5 bases, with 11 bases between. This CDR3 is 14 amino acids long. Germline lookup yields CDR1 GTSNPN and CDR2 SVGIG (reference sequence). In nucleotides, the CDR3 is TGTGCCTGGAGTGTACTCGACGGCGATCAGCCCCAGCATTTT. This gives the protein CAWSVLDGDQPQHF.

The CDR3 loop reads CAWSVGGESYEQYF. DNA of the CDR3: TGTGCCTGGAGTGTTGGGGGCGAATCCTACGAGCAGTACTTC. V gene TRBV30 combines with J gene TRBJ2-7; possibly TRBD1 for D (6 bases). CDR3 size: 14 residues. Trimming cost V 0 bases and J 1 base, with 10 bases left between them. Germline V gene data show CDR1 as GTSNPN and CDR2 as SVGIG (reference sequence).

This clonotype was picked up many times. The V gene is TRBV11-2, the J gene TRBJ2-7, with TRBD1 matching over 10 bases. This CDR3 has 15 amino acids. Germline V gene lookup returns CDR1 SGHAT and CDR2 FQNNGV. V lost 0 bases, J lost 4 bases, and 3 bases stayed unmatched. The CDR3 sequence: CASSLEWTGGYEQYF. CDR3 in DNA: TGTGCCAGCAGCTTAGAGTGGACAGGGGGATACGAGCAGTACTTC.

This CDR3 is CASSEREAGETQYF. In DNA form, the CDR3 reads TGTGCCAGCAGTGAGCGGGAGGCCGGGGAGACCCAGTACTTC. The J gene is TRBJ2-5, the V gene TRBV12-3 or TRBV12-4; 9 bases align to TRBD2. The V segment lost 5 bases and the J segment 5 bases; nucleotides outside the gene matches: 6. CDR3 length equals 14 residues.

This clonotype has a count of ten or more. The chain recombines TRBV28 with TRBJ1-1, with 8 nucleotides matching TRBD1. V shed 6 bases, J shed 4 bases, and the junction held 19 bases outside the gene matches. Germline-derived CDR1 and CDR2 are MDHEN and SYDVKM. This CDR3 has 18 residues. The CDR3 loop reads CASRPNPQGALVGTEAFF. The DNA of the CDR3 is TGTGCCAGCAGACCGAACCCCCAGGGGGCGCTTGTGGGCACTGAAGCTTTCTTT. Variable domain in full (rest from reference TRBV28 and TRBJ1-1): DVKVTQSSRYLVKRTGEKVFLECVQDMDHENMFWYRQDPGLGLRLIYFSYDVKMKEKGDIPEGYSVSREKKERFSLILESASTNQTSMYLCASRPNPQGALVGTEAFFGQGTRLTVV.

This clonotype was seen at least ten times. CDR3 DNA sequence: TGCAGTGCTAGAGATAGGGACTACGAGCAGTACTTC. Translation gives CSARDRDYEQYF. This chain connects TRBV20-1 to TRBJ2-7, with unresolved D. The CDR3 consists of 12 residues. Trimming took 0 bases from V and 3 from J, leaving 6 bases between them. Germline assignment: CDR1 DFQATT and CDR2 SNEGSKA (reference sequence).

This clonotype was counted a few times. This rearrangement joins TRBV24-1 to TRBJ2-1; perhaps TRBD1 as D (6 bases). Germline V gene lookup returns CDR1 KGHDR and CDR2 SFDVKD. The CDR3 extends over 14 amino acids. V gave up 3 bases and J gave up 9 bases, with 14 bases separating them. CDR3 amino acids: CATSDINRVGEQFF. For the CDR3, the DNA is TGTGCCACCAGTGATATAAACAGGGTCGGTGAGCAGTTCTTC.

This clonotype was seen ten or more times. The rearrangement links TRBV2 to TRBJ2-2; TRBD1 matches 8 bases. The CDR3 extends over 16 amino acids. J gave up 4 bases and V 5 bases, and 9 bases lay outside the gene matches. Germline CDR1 is SNHLY and CDR2 is FYNNEI. CDR3 amino acids: CASSYSGTGRTGELFF. CDR3 sequence (DNA): TGTGCCAGCAGTTATTCCGGGACAGGACGCACCGGGGAGCTGTTTTTT. The variable domain in full, completed from reference TRBV2 and TRBJ2-2, reads EPEVTQTPSHQVTQMGQEVILRCVPISNHLYFYWYRQILGQKVEFLVSFYNNEISEKSEIFDDQFSVERPDGSNFTLKIRSTKLEDSAMYFCASSYSGTGRTGELFFGEGSRLTVL.

Ten or more counts support this clonotype. The chain couples TRBV12-3 or TRBV12-4 to TRBJ2-2; D unclear. Trimming stripped 6 bases from V and 4 bases from J, with 15 bases between. The CDR3 has 15 residues. CDR3 region: CASRVKYLGTGELFF. CDR3 bases: TGTGCCAGCAGGGTTAAATACCTTGGCACCGGGGAGCTGTTTTTT.

This clonotype was seen ten or more times. The chain employs TRBV18 and TRBJ1-1; TRBD1 might be the D (6 bases). Trimming removed 4 bases from V and 0 bases from J, with 6 bases in between. From germline, CDR1 is KGHSH and CDR2 LQKENI. CDR3 length: 13 residues. The CDR3 region is CASSRQVNTEAFF. Written as DNA, the CDR3 is TGTGCCAGCTCACGACAGGTGAACACTGAAGCTTTCTTT. Full variable domain (remainder filled in from reference TRBV18 and TRBJ1-1): NAGVMQNPRHLVRRRGQEARLRCSPMKGHSHVYWYRQLPEEGLKFMVYLQKENIIDESGMPKERFSAEFPKEGPSILRIQQVVRGDSAAYFCASSRQVNTEAFFGQGTRLTVV.

In this sample, this clonotype turned up many times. This chain joins TRBV11-2 and TRBJ1-1; D is undetermined. This CDR3 is 14 amino acids long. Germline CDR1 and CDR2: SGHAT and FQNNGV. Trimming cost V 3 bases and J 1 base, with 9 bases left between them. The CDR3 loop reads CASSFAGSNTEAFF. In DNA form, the CDR3 reads TGTGCCAGCAGCTTTGCGGGCTCGAACACTGAAGCTTTCTTT.